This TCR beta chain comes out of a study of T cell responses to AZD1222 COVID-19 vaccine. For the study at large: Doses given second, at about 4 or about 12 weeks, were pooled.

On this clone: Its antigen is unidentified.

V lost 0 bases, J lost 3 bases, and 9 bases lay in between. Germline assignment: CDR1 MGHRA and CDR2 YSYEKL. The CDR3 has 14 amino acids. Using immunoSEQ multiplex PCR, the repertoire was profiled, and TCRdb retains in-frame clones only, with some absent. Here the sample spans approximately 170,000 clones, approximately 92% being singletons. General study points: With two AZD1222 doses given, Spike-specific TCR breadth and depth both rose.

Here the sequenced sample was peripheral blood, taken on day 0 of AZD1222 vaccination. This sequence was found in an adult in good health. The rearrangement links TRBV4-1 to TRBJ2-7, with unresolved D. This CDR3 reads CASSQELSYYEQYV. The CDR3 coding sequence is TGCGCCAGCAGCCAAGAACTGTCCTACTACGAGCAGTACGTC.